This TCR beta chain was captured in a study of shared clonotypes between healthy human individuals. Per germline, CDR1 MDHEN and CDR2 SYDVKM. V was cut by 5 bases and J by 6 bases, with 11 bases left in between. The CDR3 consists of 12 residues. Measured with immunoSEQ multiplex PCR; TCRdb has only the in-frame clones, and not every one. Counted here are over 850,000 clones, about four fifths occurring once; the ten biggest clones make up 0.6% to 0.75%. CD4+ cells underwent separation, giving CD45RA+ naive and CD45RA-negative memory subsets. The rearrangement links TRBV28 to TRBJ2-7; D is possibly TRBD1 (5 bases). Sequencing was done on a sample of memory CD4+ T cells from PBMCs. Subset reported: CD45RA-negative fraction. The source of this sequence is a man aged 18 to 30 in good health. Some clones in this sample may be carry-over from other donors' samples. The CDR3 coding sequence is TGTGCCAGCAGTGTACAGGAATCCGAGCAGTACTTC. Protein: CASSVQESEQYF. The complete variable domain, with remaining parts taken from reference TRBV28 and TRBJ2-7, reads DVKVTQSSRYLVKRTGEKVFLECVQDMDHENMFWYRQDPGLGLRLIYFSYDVKMKEKGDIPEGYSVSREKKERFSLILESASTNQTSMYLCASSVQESEQYFGPGTRLTVT.